A selection of T cell receptor beta chains follows, all from one sample in a study of blood T cell repertoires in COVID-19. Clones were sequenced by immunoSEQ multiplex PCR, and TCRdb holds only the in-frame ones, with some missing. The table records 300,000 to 350,000 clones, 75% to 90% of them present only once. The material sequenced was peripheral blood. These receptors all stem from a woman in her forties or fifties with COVID-19, enrolled during active disease. Both conserved end residues are part of each CDR3. The D gene is left open where the match is weak. Size tells how often a clone was seen (once, few, many) or the class of an expanded clone, and some rows leave it out.

clone_size j_call cdr3_length v_call d_call cdr3_aa cdr3_nt
. TRBJ1-2 13 TRBV14 . CASSQGTYYGYTF TGTGCCAGCAGCCAAGGGACATACTATGGCTACACCTTC
. TRBJ1-1 17 TRBV19 TRBD1 CASSPLDRAGMNTEAFF TGTGCCAGTAGTCCCCTGGACAGGGCGGGGATGAACACTGAAGCTTTCTTT
. TRBJ1-1 13 TRBV12-3/TRBV12-4 . CASSTRGNTEAFF TGTGCCAGCAGTACGCGGGGGAACACTGAAGCTTTCTTT
. TRBJ1-1 15 TRBV15 TRBD1 CATSRSRTGNTEAFF TGTGCCACCAGCAGATCAAGGACAGGGAACACTGAAGCTTTCTTT
. TRBJ2-7 18 TRBV14 TRBD2 CASSQTWGLAGGSYEQYF TGTGCCAGCAGCCAAACCTGGGGGCTAGCGGGAGGCTCCTACGAGCAGTACTTC
once TRBJ1-2 14 TRBV10-3 . CAISEDRTNYGYTF TGTGCCATCAGTGAGGACAGGACTAACTATGGCTACACCTTC
. TRBJ2-3 13 TRBV7-9 TRBD1 CASSLTGADTQYF TGTGCCAGCAGCTTAACAGGGGCAGATACGCAGTATTTT
. TRBJ2-2 15 TRBV19 TRBD1 CASSTGQGAPGELFF TGTGCCAGTAGTACGGGACAGGGGGCACCCGGGGAGCTGTTTTTT
. TRBJ2-7 17 TRBV7-9 TRBD2 CASSFGTSGNLFHEQYF TGTGCCAGCTCCTTTGGGACTAGCGGGAATCTTTTCCACGAGCAGTACTTC
. TRBJ1-2 16 TRBV11-2 . CASSLEGGKRNYGYTF TGTGCCAGCAGCTTAGAGGGGGGGAAAAGGAACTATGGCTACACCTTC
. TRBJ2-3 20 TRBV13 TRBD2 CASSWTTVPLDEREYGTQYF TGTGCCAGCAGCTGGACCACCGTACCACTAGATGAGCGGGAGTACGGTACGCAGTATTTT
. TRBJ1-2 12 TRBV7-9 TRBD1 CASSNHRGGYTF TGTGCCAGCAGCAATCACAGGGGAGGCTACACCTTC
. TRBJ1-4 14 TRBV2 . CASRVSAQAEKLFF TGTGCCAGCAGGGTTTCCGCCCAGGCTGAAAAACTGTTTTTT
. TRBJ1-5 15 TRBV4-3 TRBD1 CASSQGQGSNQPQHF TGCGCCAGCAGCCAAGGACAGGGAAGCAATCAGCCCCAGCATTTT